A selection of T cell receptor beta chains follows, all from one sample in a study of T cell clones after liver transplantation. Sequencing used immunoSEQ multiplex PCR; TCRdb keeps in-frame clones, though not all of them. Of tens of thousands of clones in the sample, around 92% were seen once. The sample in question was CD4+ T cells from blood, obtained approximately 25 months after liver transplant. These receptors were taken from a human patient who received a liver transplant. Some T cells may have come from the graft donor. Both conserved end residues are part of each CDR3. Each record gives: J gene, V gene, D gene, clone size, CDR3 protein, CDR3 DNA. D genes are given only for firm matches. Clone size, where shown, is once, few, many, or a class for clones that have expanded.

J gene: TRBJ1-1
V gene: TRBV4-3
D gene: TRBD1
clone size: NA
CDR3 protein: CASSQDATGGWTEAFF
CDR3 DNA: TGCGCCAGCAGCCAAGATGCGACAGGGGGATGGACTGAAGCTTTCTTT

J gene: TRBJ2-7
V gene: TRBV6-1
D gene: NA
clone size: NA
CDR3 protein: CASSLLGEQYF
CDR3 DNA: TGTGCCAGCAGTCTCTTGGGGGAGCAGTACTTC

J gene: TRBJ2-7
V gene: TRBV2
D gene: NA
clone size: NA
CDR3 protein: CASSGRDGGAYEQYF
CDR3 DNA: TGTGCCAGCAGTGGCCGGGACGGAGGAGCCTACGAGCAGTACTTC

J gene: TRBJ2-2
V gene: TRBV15
D gene: NA
clone size: few
CDR3 protein: CATSRAGDTGELFF
CDR3 DNA: TGTGCCACCAGCAGAGCCGGGGACACCGGGGAGCTGTTTTTT

J gene: TRBJ2-1
V gene: TRBV7-3
D gene: NA
clone size: NA
CDR3 protein: CASSLTIAGGQFF
CDR3 DNA: TGTGCCAGCAGCTTAACTATCGCAGGCGGGCAGTTCTTC

J gene: TRBJ1-4
V gene: TRBV5-1
D gene: TRBD1
clone size: once
CDR3 protein: CASSQGQVSAGEKLFF
CDR3 DNA: TGCGCCAGCAGCCAGGGACAGGTATCGGCGGGTGAAAAACTGTTTTTT

J gene: TRBJ2-1
V gene: TRBV29-1
D gene: TRBD1
clone size: NA
CDR3 protein: CSVEQGQGNEQFF
CDR3 DNA: TGCAGCGTTGAGCAGGGACAGGGGAACGAGCAGTTCTTC

J gene: TRBJ2-2
V gene: TRBV29-1
D gene: NA
clone size: NA
CDR3 protein: CSVRASNTGELFF
CDR3 DNA: TGCAGCGTTCGGGCCTCGAACACCGGGGAGCTGTTTTTT

J gene: TRBJ2-7
V gene: TRBV14
D gene: TRBD1
clone size: NA
CDR3 protein: CASSQEDRVYEQYF
CDR3 DNA: TGTGCCAGCAGCCAGGAGGACAGGGTCTACGAGCAGTACTTC

J gene: TRBJ1-5
V gene: TRBV28
D gene: NA
clone size: NA
CDR3 protein: CASSPGSPGNQPQHF
CDR3 DNA: TGTGCCAGCAGTCCAGGGTCGCCGGGCAATCAGCCCCAGCATTTT

J gene: TRBJ1-2
V gene: TRBV5-1
D gene: NA
clone size: NA
CDR3 protein: CASSLAGDGYTF
CDR3 DNA: TGCGCCAGCAGCTTGGCGGGGGATGGCTACACCTTC

J gene: TRBJ2-5
V gene: TRBV11-3
D gene: NA
clone size: NA
CDR3 protein: CASSPGATETQYF
CDR3 DNA: TGTGCCAGCAGCCCGGGGGCTACGGAGACCCAGTACTTC

J gene: TRBJ1-2
V gene: TRBV28
D gene: NA
clone size: many
CDR3 protein: CASSFHYGYTF
CDR3 DNA: TGTGCCAGCAGTTTTCACTATGGCTACACCTTC

J gene: TRBJ2-1
V gene: TRBV10-3
D gene: NA
clone size: NA
CDR3 protein: CAISESRTGYNEQFF
CDR3 DNA: TGTGCCATCAGTGAGTCCCGGACTGGATACAATGAGCAGTTCTTC

J gene: TRBJ2-3
V gene: TRBV2
D gene: NA
clone size: once
CDR3 protein: CASSDQGTDTQYF
CDR3 DNA: TGTGCCAGCAGTGACCAAGGCACAGATACGCAGTATTTT

J gene: TRBJ2-2
V gene: TRBV7-6
D gene: NA
clone size: NA
CDR3 protein: CASSLVGGETGELFF
CDR3 DNA: TGTGCCAGCAGCTTAGTGGGTGGAGAGACCGGGGAGCTGTTTTTT

J gene: TRBJ2-7
V gene: TRBV25-1
D gene: NA
clone size: NA
CDR3 protein: CASSGLIVGEQYF
CDR3 DNA: TGTGCCAGCAGTGGTCTAATAGTGGGCGAGCAGTACTTC

J gene: TRBJ1-2
V gene: TRBV28
D gene: NA
clone size: NA
CDR3 protein: CASSFSRAGYGYTF
CDR3 DNA: TGTGCCAGCAGTTTTAGCAGGGCTGGTTATGGCTACACCTTC

J gene: TRBJ1-1
V gene: TRBV28
D gene: TRBD1
clone size: NA
CDR3 protein: CASSLFPTGGQKQNTEAFF
CDR3 DNA: TGTGCCAGCAGTTTATTTCCCACCGGGGGACAGAAACAGAACACTGAAGCTTTCTTT

J gene: TRBJ1-2
V gene: TRBV30
D gene: NA
clone size: NA
CDR3 protein: CAWSVRIYGYTF
CDR3 DNA: TGTGCCTGGAGTGTTCGGATCTATGGCTACACCTTC

J gene: TRBJ1-3
V gene: TRBV6-5
D gene: NA
clone size: NA
CDR3 protein: CASTASGDTIYF
CDR3 DNA: TGTGCCAGCACCGCCTCTGGGGACACCATATATTTT

J gene: TRBJ2-1
V gene: TRBV10-3
D gene: NA
clone size: NA
CDR3 protein: CAISEVRNEQFF
CDR3 DNA: TGTGCCATCAGTGAGGTCAGGAATGAGCAGTTCTTC

J gene: TRBJ2-7
V gene: TRBV7-2
D gene: NA
clone size: NA
CDR3 protein: CASSFQAARGTEQYF
CDR3 DNA: TGTGCCAGCAGCTTTCAGGCTGCCCGGGGGACCGAGCAGTACTTC

J gene: TRBJ2-7
V gene: TRBV7-2
D gene: NA
clone size: NA
CDR3 protein: CASSLATRSYEQYF
CDR3 DNA: TGTGCCAGCAGCTTAGCGACCAGATCCTACGAGCAGTACTTC

J gene: TRBJ2-5
V gene: TRBV7-2
D gene: TRBD1
clone size: once
CDR3 protein: CASSLVGTGGETQYF
CDR3 DNA: TGTGCCAGCAGCTTAGTCGGGACAGGGGGAGAGACCCAGTACTTC

J gene: TRBJ1-2
V gene: TRBV6-5
D gene: NA
clone size: NA
CDR3 protein: CASSYRGGIYGYTF
CDR3 DNA: TGTGCCAGCAGTTACCGTGGGGGGATCTATGGCTACACCTTC

J gene: TRBJ2-3
V gene: TRBV29-1
D gene: NA
clone size: NA
CDR3 protein: CSVGTDTQYF
CDR3 DNA: TGCAGCGTCGGCACAGATACGCAGTATTTT

J gene: TRBJ2-4
V gene: TRBV19
D gene: TRBD1
clone size: few
CDR3 protein: CASSVQGAWAKNIQYF
CDR3 DNA: TGTGCCAGTAGTGTACAGGGGGCTTGGGCCAAAAACATTCAGTACTTC

J gene: TRBJ2-1
V gene: TRBV5-1
D gene: NA
clone size: NA
CDR3 protein: CASSAGQTNEQFF
CDR3 DNA: TGCGCCAGCAGCGCCGGACAAACCAATGAGCAGTTCTTC

J gene: TRBJ2-1
V gene: TRBV6-5
D gene: TRBD1
clone size: NA
CDR3 protein: CASTLGQGTYNEQFF
CDR3 DNA: TGTGCCAGCACTCTAGGACAGGGAACCTACAATGAGCAGTTCTTC

J gene: TRBJ2-3
V gene: TRBV5-1
D gene: NA
clone size: NA
CDR3 protein: CASSLGGGPTDTQYF
CDR3 DNA: TGCGCCAGCAGCTTGGGTGGGGGTCCCACAGATACGCAGTATTTT

J gene: TRBJ1-1
V gene: TRBV6-5
D gene: NA
clone size: NA
CDR3 protein: CASSYSKNTEAFF
CDR3 DNA: TGTGCCAGCAGTTACTCGAAGAACACTGAAGCTTTCTTT

J gene: TRBJ1-4
V gene: TRBV19
D gene: TRBD1
clone size: few
CDR3 protein: CASIDRGLANEKLFF
CDR3 DNA: TGTGCCAGTATTGACAGGGGGTTAGCTAATGAAAAACTGTTTTTT

J gene: TRBJ2-1
V gene: TRBV2
D gene: TRBD2
clone size: NA
CDR3 protein: CAATRGVPSYNEQFF
CDR3 DNA: TGTGCCGCAACCCGGGGGGTCCCCTCCTACAATGAGCAGTTCTTC

J gene: TRBJ2-2
V gene: TRBV2
D gene: NA
clone size: NA
CDR3 protein: CASNVVGNTGELFF
CDR3 DNA: TGTGCCAGCAATGTGGTCGGTAACACCGGGGAGCTGTTTTTT

J gene: TRBJ1-5
V gene: TRBV6-1
D gene: NA
clone size: NA
CDR3 protein: CASSDRGNQPQHF
CDR3 DNA: TGTGCCAGCAGTGACAGGGGCAATCAGCCCCAGCATTTT

J gene: TRBJ2-1
V gene: TRBV4-2
D gene: TRBD1
clone size: once
CDR3 protein: CASSLDPGQFSYNEQFF
CDR3 DNA: TGTGCCAGCAGCCTAGATCCGGGACAGTTTTCCTACAATGAGCAGTTCTTC

J gene: TRBJ2-3
V gene: TRBV28
D gene: NA
clone size: once
CDR3 protein: CASQRGAPTDTQYF
CDR3 DNA: TGTGCCAGCCAACGGGGGGCCCCCACAGATACGCAGTATTTT

J gene: TRBJ2-5
V gene: TRBV5-1
D gene: TRBD2
clone size: NA
CDR3 protein: CASSLTTSGGSETQYF
CDR3 DNA: TGCGCCAGCAGCTTGACAACCTCGGGGGGGTCAGAGACCCAGTACTTC

J gene: TRBJ2-5
V gene: TRBV7-9
D gene: TRBD1
clone size: NA
CDR3 protein: CASSWDRGRETQYF
CDR3 DNA: TGTGCCAGCAGTTGGGACAGGGGTAGGGAGACCCAGTACTTC

J gene: TRBJ1-4
V gene: TRBV7-6
D gene: NA
clone size: NA
CDR3 protein: CASSARSKLFF
CDR3 DNA: TGTGCCAGCAGCGCCCGGTCAAAACTGTTTTTT

J gene: TRBJ2-3
V gene: TRBV11-3
D gene: TRBD2
clone size: NA
CDR3 protein: CASSSLAEGEDTQYF
CDR3 DNA: TGTGCCAGCAGCTCACTAGCGGAGGGTGAAGATACGCAGTATTTT

J gene: TRBJ2-7
V gene: TRBV7-3
D gene: TRBD2
clone size: NA
CDR3 protein: CASSLTASGILSYEQYF
CDR3 DNA: TGTGCCAGCAGCTTAACGGCTAGCGGGATCCTCTCCTACGAGCAGTACTTC

J gene: TRBJ1-5
V gene: TRBV10-2
D gene: NA
clone size: NA
CDR3 protein: CASSASYQPQHF
CDR3 DNA: TGCGCCAGCAGTGCATCATATCAGCCCCAGCATTTT

J gene: TRBJ2-7
V gene: TRBV5-1
D gene: NA
clone size: NA
CDR3 protein: CASSLGAGDPYEQYF
CDR3 DNA: TGCGCCAGCAGCTTGGGGGCAGGGGACCCCTACGAGCAGTACTTC

J gene: TRBJ1-1
V gene: TRBV6-5
D gene: NA
clone size: NA
CDR3 protein: CASSIHHPPEAFF
CDR3 DNA: TGTGCCAGCAGTATACACCATCCGCCTGAAGCTTTCTTT

J gene: TRBJ2-3
V gene: TRBV7-2
D gene: NA
clone size: NA
CDR3 protein: CASSLGLGTDTQYF
CDR3 DNA: TGTGCCAGCAGCCTCGGCCTCGGCACAGATACGCAGTATTTT

J gene: TRBJ2-5
V gene: TRBV7-2
D gene: TRBD2
clone size: NA
CDR3 protein: CASSLKGTSGSETQYF
CDR3 DNA: TGTGCCAGCAGCTTAAAGGGGACTAGCGGATCGGAGACCCAGTACTTC

J gene: TRBJ2-7
V gene: TRBV6-5
D gene: NA
clone size: NA
CDR3 protein: CASSAQGSKYEQYF
CDR3 DNA: TGTGCCAGCAGTGCACAGGGCTCTAAGTACGAGCAGTACTTC

J gene: TRBJ2-1
V gene: TRBV6-1
D gene: TRBD2
clone size: NA
CDR3 protein: CASSVGTSGRRGEQFF
CDR3 DNA: TGTGCCAGCAGTGTAGGGACTAGCGGGAGAAGGGGTGAGCAGTTCTTC

J gene: TRBJ1-1
V gene: TRBV5-1
D gene: NA
clone size: NA
CDR3 protein: CASSPGDPPRGDTEAFF
CDR3 DNA: TGCGCCAGCAGCCCTGGCGATCCCCCACGGGGTGACACTGAAGCTTTCTTT

J gene: TRBJ2-7
V gene: TRBV7-2
D gene: NA
clone size: once
CDR3 protein: CASSTLGQGASYEQYF
CDR3 DNA: TGTGCCAGCAGCACATTGGGGCAGGGAGCCTCCTACGAGCAGTACTTC

J gene: TRBJ1-2
V gene: TRBV28
D gene: NA
clone size: NA
CDR3 protein: CASSTVGGPYGYTF
CDR3 DNA: TGTGCCAGCAGTACCGTGGGGGGGCCCTATGGCTACACCTTC

J gene: TRBJ2-5
V gene: TRBV6-5
D gene: TRBD1
clone size: NA
CDR3 protein: CASSRQGVKETQYF
CDR3 DNA: TGTGCCAGCAGCCGACAGGGAGTTAAAGAGACCCAGTACTTC

J gene: TRBJ1-1
V gene: TRBV7-9
D gene: NA
clone size: NA
CDR3 protein: CASRFAGENTEAFF
CDR3 DNA: TGTGCCAGCAGATTCGCGGGGGAGAACACTGAAGCTTTCTTT

J gene: TRBJ2-1
V gene: TRBV7-3
D gene: NA
clone size: NA
CDR3 protein: CASSLSGDSYNEQFF
CDR3 DNA: TGTGCCAGCAGCTTATCTGGGGACTCCTACAATGAGCAGTTCTTC

J gene: TRBJ2-6
V gene: TRBV7-9
D gene: NA
clone size: NA
CDR3 protein: CASSDSPGSSGANVLTF
CDR3 DNA: TGTGCCAGCTCGGACAGCCCCGGGAGCTCTGGGGCCAACGTCCTGACTTTC

J gene: TRBJ2-7
V gene: TRBV9
D gene: NA
clone size: NA
CDR3 protein: CASSETLDGYEQYF
CDR3 DNA: TGTGCCAGCAGTGAGACCCTCGACGGCTACGAGCAGTACTTC

J gene: TRBJ2-1
V gene: TRBV25-1
D gene: NA
clone size: NA
CDR3 protein: CASSPPDRSLSYNEQFF
CDR3 DNA: TGTGCCAGCAGTCCCCCGGACAGATCCCTCTCCTACAATGAGCAGTTCTTC

J gene: TRBJ2-5
V gene: TRBV9
D gene: NA
clone size: once
CDR3 protein: CASSGGLASTETQYF
CDR3 DNA: TGTGCCAGCAGCGGGGGACTCGCCAGCACTGAGACCCAGTACTTC